This T cell receptor beta chain was retrieved from a study of T cells in Graves' hyperthyroidism and ophthalmopathy. At first hyperthyroidism diagnosis, before any ophthalmopathy symptoms, the blood sample was collected. V gave up 2 bases and J gave up 7 bases; unmatched junction bases: 12. The CDR3 has 16 amino acids. The germline V gene encodes CDR1 MNHEY and CDR2 SVGAGI. TCR beta CDR3 regions were amplified from RNA. The TCR CDR3 first-round RT-PCR relied on the HTBI primer set. TCRdb fed the multiplex PCR reads into MiXCR, producing one record per CDR3 protein. The table records roughly 360,000 distinct CDR3 sequences, roughly 13% of them present only once. Study-wide points: The authors' 13 V-J model separated ophthalmopathy from stable hyperthyroidism.

This clonotype was seen ten or more times. Its antigen is still unknown. This TCR derives from a man under 40 with Graves' hyperthyroidism that later progressed to Graves' ophthalmopathy. V usage is TRBV6-5 and J usage is TRBJ1-2, with TRBD1 identical over 8 bases. The sequenced sample consisted of blood. The CDR3 region has the DNA TGTGCCAGCAGTTACGCTAACGGACAGGGTTTGGTTGGCTACACCTTC. Amino acid sequence: CASSYANGQGLVGYTF.